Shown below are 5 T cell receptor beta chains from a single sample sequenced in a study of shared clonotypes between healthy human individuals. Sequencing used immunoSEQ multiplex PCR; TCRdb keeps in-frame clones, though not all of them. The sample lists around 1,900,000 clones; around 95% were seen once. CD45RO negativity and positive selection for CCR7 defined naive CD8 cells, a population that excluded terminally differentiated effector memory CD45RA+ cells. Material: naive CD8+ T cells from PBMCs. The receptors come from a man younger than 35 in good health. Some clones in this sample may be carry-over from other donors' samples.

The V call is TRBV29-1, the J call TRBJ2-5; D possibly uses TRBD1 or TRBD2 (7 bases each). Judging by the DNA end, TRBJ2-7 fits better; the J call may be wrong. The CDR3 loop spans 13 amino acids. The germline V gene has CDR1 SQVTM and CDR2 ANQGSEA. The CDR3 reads CSVVQGGAYEQYF. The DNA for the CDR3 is TGCAGCGTTGTTCAGGGGGGGGCCTACGAGCAGTACTTC.

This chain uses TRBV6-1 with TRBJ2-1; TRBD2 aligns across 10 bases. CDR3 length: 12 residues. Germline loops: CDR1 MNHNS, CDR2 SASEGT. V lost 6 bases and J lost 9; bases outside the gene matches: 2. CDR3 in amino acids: CASRGLATEQFF. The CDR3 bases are TGTGCCAGCAGGGGACTAGCGACTGAGCAGTTCTTC.

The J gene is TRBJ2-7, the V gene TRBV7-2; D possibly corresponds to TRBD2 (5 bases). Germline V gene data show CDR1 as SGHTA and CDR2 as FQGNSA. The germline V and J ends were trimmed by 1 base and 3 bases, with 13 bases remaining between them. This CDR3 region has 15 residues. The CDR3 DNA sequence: TGTGCCAGCAGCTTAGTCGTGGGAGAGATCTACGAGCAGTACTTC. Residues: CASSLVVGEIYEQYF.

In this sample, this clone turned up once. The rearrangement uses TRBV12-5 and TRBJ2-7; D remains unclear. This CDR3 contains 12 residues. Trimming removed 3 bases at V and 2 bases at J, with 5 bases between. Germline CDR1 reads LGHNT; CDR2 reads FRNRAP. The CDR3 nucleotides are TGTGCTAGTGGTTTCACCCCCTACGAGCAGTACTTC. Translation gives CASGFTPYEQYF.

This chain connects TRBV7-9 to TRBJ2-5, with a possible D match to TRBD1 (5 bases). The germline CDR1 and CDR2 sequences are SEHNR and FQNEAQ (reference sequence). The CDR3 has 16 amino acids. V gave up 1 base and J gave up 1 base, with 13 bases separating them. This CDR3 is CASSLDQLTAQETQYF. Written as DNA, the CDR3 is TGTGCCAGCAGCTTAGATCAATTGACAGCCCAAGAGACCCAGTACTTC.